This T cell receptor beta chain stems from a study of monozygotic twins with inflammatory bowel disease. Germline-derived CDR1 and CDR2 are DFQATT and SNEGSKA (reference sequence). The CDR3 has 13 residues. TCRdb reprocessed the 5' RACE reads; each CDR3 protein has one entry and no DNA is given. This sample's clone table lists more than 300,000 distinct CDR3 sequences. The rearrangement joins TRBV20-1 to TRBJ2-1; TCRdb picks TRBD1, but there is no DNA to check that call. This TCR was recovered from a human donor with ulcerative colitis or Crohn's disease, or a healthy co-twin of an affected twin (not recorded which). Sequenced input: blood. This CDR3 is CSARAVGKGEQFF.